What follows are 25 T cell receptor beta chains derived from one specimen sequenced in a study of T cell clones after liver transplantation. The table came from immunoSEQ multiplex PCR; TCRdb's copy has only in-frame clones and leaves some out. The sample contains roughly 8,800 clones, roughly 79% of which appear only once. The sample in question was CD8+ T cells from blood, obtained before liver transplant. Receptors were obtained from a human donor who received a liver transplant.

The chain has TRBV5-4 and TRBJ1-1, with D possibly being TRBD1 (6 bases). V shed 4 bases and J shed 6 bases, with 13 bases lying between them. Germline assignment: CDR1 SGHNT and CDR2 YYREEE (reference sequence). The CDR3 totals 13 residues. CDR3 DNA: TGTGCCAGCAGCCTAAAACAGGGCTCTGAAGCTTTCTTT. Amino acid sequence: CASSLKQGSEAFF.

The rearrangement joins TRBV4-1 to TRBJ2-7, with D perhaps matching TRBD2 (6 bases). Germline values: CDR1 MGHRA, CDR2 YSYEKL. The CDR3 length is 14 residues. Trimming stripped 3 bases from V and 1 base from J, with 10 bases between. This CDR3 is CASSQRDFSYEQYF. The CDR3 DNA sequence: TGCGCCAGCAGCCAGCGGGACTTTTCCTACGAGCAGTACTTC.

J is TRBJ1-2 and V is TRBV4-1; D may be TRBD1 (5 bases). Germline lookup yields CDR1 MGHRA and CDR2 YSYEKL. CDR3 size: 14 residues. The ends were cut back, 0 bases at V and 6 bases at J, with 11 bases in the middle. In DNA, the CDR3 is TGCGCCAGCAGCCAAGAAGGACAACGTAATGGCTACACCTTC. Its translation: CASSQEGQRNGYTF.

V gene TRBV5-4 combines with J gene TRBJ2-7; 8 nucleotides match TRBD2. In germline, CDR1 is SGHNT, CDR2 YYREEE (reference sequence). V trimming: 0 bases; J trimming: 5 bases; junction bases outside the gene matches: 4. The CDR3 consists of 14 residues. The CDR3 DNA reads TGTGCCAGCAGCTTGGTCGGGAGGGCCCACGAGCAGTACTTC. Encoded protein: CASSLVGRAHEQYF. Using reference TRBV5-4 and TRBJ2-7 for the parts outside the CDR3, the full variable domain is ETGVTQSPTHLIKTRGQQVTLRCSSQSGHNTVSWYQQALGQGPQFIFQYYREEENGRGNFPPRFSGLQFPNYSSELNVNALELDDSALYLCASSLVGRAHEQYFGPGTRLTVT.

The chain carries TRBV5-6 and TRBJ2-7; D may be TRBD2 (5 bases). Germline V gives CDR1 SGHDT, CDR2 YYEEEE. V gave up 2 bases and J gave up 7 bases, with 16 bases separating them. The CDR3 contains 14 residues. CDR3 sequence: CASSFREGWGEQYF. In DNA form, the CDR3 reads TGTGCCAGCAGCTTTCGTGAGGGTTGGGGAGAGCAGTACTTC.

The chain uses TRBV7-8 and TRBJ2-2, with TRBD1 matching 11 bases. V gave up 5 bases and J gave up 3 bases; unmatched junction bases: 5. The germline V gene encodes CDR1 SGHVS and CDR2 FQNEAQ. CDR3 size: 16 residues. The CDR3: CASSPRTGGYTGELFF. For the CDR3, the DNA is TGTGCCAGCAGCCCACGGACAGGGGGCTACACCGGGGAGCTGTTTTTT.

This rearrangement joins TRBV11-2 to TRBJ1-2; 7 nucleotides agree with TRBD1. CDR1 is SGHAT, CDR2 FQNNGV, per germline. The CDR3 is 13 amino acids. V was pared by 3 bases and J by 4 bases, with 2 bases of the junction left unmatched. CDR3 in amino acids: CASSFGTAYGYTF. In DNA form, the CDR3 reads TGTGCCAGCAGCTTCGGGACAGCCTATGGCTACACCTTC.

By share, this clone counts as medium-sized. The chain couples TRBV27 to TRBJ2-2, with D tentatively TRBD2 (6 bases). Per germline, CDR1 MNHEY and CDR2 SMNVEV (reference sequence). V was clipped by 8 bases and J by 0 bases, with 13 bases between them. The CDR3 has 15 amino acids. The CDR3, as DNA: TGTGCCAGCGTCCCCGGGGGAGCGAACACCGGGGAGCTGTTTTTT. This gives the protein CASVPGGANTGELFF.

This clone has just a few counts. J is TRBJ1-5 and V is TRBV4-1, with D uncertain. This CDR3 contains 19 residues. The germline CDR1 and CDR2 sequences are MGHRA and YSYEKL. Trimming stripped 4 bases from V and 0 bases from J, with 22 bases between. The DNA for the CDR3 is TGCGCCAGCAGCCCTCCGACAAGGGATGGAGATTATAGCAATCAGCCCCAGCATTTT. It is translated as CASSPPTRDGDYSNQPQHF.

This chain connects TRBV21-1 to TRBJ1-1. TRBV21-1 is a pseudogene. The CDR3 length is 14 residues. The CDR3 loop reads CASSAAGVNTEAFF. CDR3 DNA: TGTGCCAGCTCAGCTGCGGGGGTTAACACTGAAGCTTTCTTT.

The chain recombines TRBV11-3 with TRBJ2-7; 8 bases match TRBD2. V trimming: 5 bases; J trimming: 6 bases; junction bases outside the gene matches: 6. CDR1 SGHNT and CDR2 YENEEA come from the germline V gene. The CDR3 contains 13 residues. The CDR3 sequence is CASSPGGLSEQYF. Written as DNA, the CDR3 is TGTGCCAGCAGCCCGGGGGGGCTCAGCGAGCAGTACTTC. Full variable domain (rest looked up from reference TRBV11-3 and TRBJ2-7): EAGVVQSPRYKIIEKKQPVAFWCNPISGHNTLYWYLQNLGQGPELLIRYENEEAVDDSQLPKDRFSAERLKGVDSTLKIQPAELGDSAVYLCASSPGGLSEQYFGPGTRLTVT.

The V gene is TRBV4-2, the J gene TRBJ1-5, with unresolved D. The CDR3 sequence is 14 residues long. V shed 1 base and J shed 6 bases, with 10 bases lying between them. CDR1 and CDR2 from the germline V gene are LGHNA and YNFKEQ. CDR3 amino acids: CASSQGGPGQPQHF. CDR3 nucleotide sequence: TGTGCCAGCAGCCAAGGCGGCCCGGGTCAGCCCCAGCATTTT.

The genes are TRBV14 and TRBJ1-1, with D tentatively TRBD1 (6 bases). With 1 base removed from V and 4 bases from J, the gap between germline ends came to 10 bases. Germline CDR1 SGHDN, CDR2 FVKESK. The CDR3 sequence is 14 residues long. CDR3 sequence: CASSQGGGGTEAFF. CDR3 DNA: TGTGCCAGCAGCCAAGGGGGAGGGGGCACTGAAGCTTTCTTT. The full variable domain, completed using reference TRBV14 and TRBJ1-1, is EAGVTQFPSHSVIEKGQTVTLRCDPISGHDNLYWYRRVMGKEIKFLLHFVKESKQDESGMPNNRFLAERTGGTYSTLKVQPAELEDSGVYFCASSQGGGGTEAFFGQGTRLTVV.

This CDR3 reads CASSLAGNRETQYF. CDR3 in DNA: TGTGCCAGCAGCTTAGCAGGGAATCGAGAGACCCAGTACTTC. The genes are TRBV11-2 and TRBJ2-5; D perhaps matches TRBD1 (5 bases). The CDR3 consists of 14 residues. Trimming stripped 1 base from V and 4 bases from J, with 10 bases between. Germline V gene sequence: CDR1 SGHAT, CDR2 FQNNGV.

V is TRBV5-1 and J is TRBJ2-3; 9 positions agree with TRBD2. This CDR3 is built from 17 residues. The germline CDR1 and CDR2 sequences are SGHRS and YFSETQ. Losses at the gene ends were 4 bases for V and 0 bases for J; bases not matched to a gene: 9. CDR3 DNA sequence: TGCGCCAGCAGCCTGGAGAGCGGGGGGATCAGCACAGATACGCAGTATTTT. This gives the protein CASSLESGGISTDTQYF. Variable domain in full (rest from reference TRBV5-1 and TRBJ2-3): KAGVTQTPRYLIKTRGQQVTLSCSPISGHRSVSWYQQTPGQGLQFLFEYFSETQRNKGNFPGRFSGRQFSNSRSEMNVSTLELGDSALYLCASSLESGGISTDTQYFGPGTRLTVL.

The chain employs TRBV9 and TRBJ1-1; tentative D call: TRBD1 (5 bases). The CDR3 is 15 amino acids. V was clipped by 3 bases and J by 4 bases, with 16 bases between them. Germline CDR1 is SGDLS and CDR2 is YYNGEE. CDR3 coding DNA: TGTGCCAGCAGCGCCCTGTGGGGGGAGGGCACTGAAGCTTTCTTT. Protein product: CASSALWGEGTEAFF.

The chain uses TRBV7-8 and TRBJ2-3; 9 nucleotides agree with TRBD2. Trimming cost V 4 bases and J 2 bases; bases outside gene matches: 10. The CDR3 runs 17 residues. CDR1 and CDR2 (germline): SGHVS, FQNEAQ. CDR3 amino acids: CASSSALAGLITDTQYF. CDR3 nucleotide sequence: TGTGCCAGCAGCTCTGCCCTAGCGGGGCTCATCACAGATACGCAGTATTTT.

The chain joins TRBV9 to TRBJ2-1; D is possibly TRBD1 or TRBD2 (5 bases each). CDR1 and CDR2 (germline): SGDLS, YYNGEE. The CDR3 runs 15 residues. V lost 0 bases and J lost 0, with 7 bases in between. CDR3 residues: CASSVDGTSYNEQFF. CDR3 coding DNA: TGTGCCAGCAGCGTAGACGGGACCTCCTACAATGAGCAGTTCTTC.

This chain uses TRBV5-1 with TRBJ2-1; 7 positions agree with TRBD1. Germline V gene lookup returns CDR1 SGHRS and CDR2 YFSETQ. The CDR3 totals 15 residues. The V gene end was trimmed by 2 bases and the J gene end by 6 bases; junction bases not matched to a gene: 8. The CDR3 nucleotides are TGCGCCAGCAGCTTCCGGGACAGTGACTCCAATGAGCAGTTCTTC. It is translated as CASSFRDSDSNEQFF.

The J gene is TRBJ2-1, the V gene TRBV27; 7 nucleotides align to TRBD2. This CDR3 is 15 amino acids long. V lost 7 bases to trimming and J lost 1 base; unmatched junction nucleotides: 7. Germline CDR1 and CDR2: MNHEY and SMNVEV (reference sequence). As DNA, the CDR3 is TGTGCCAGCATCTCCCTAGCGGAATCCTACAATGAGCAGTTCTTC. This translates into CASISLAESYNEQFF.

This rearrangement joins TRBV5-1 to TRBJ1-1; possible D gene TRBD1, 5 bases. This CDR3 spans 16 amino acids. V was trimmed by 4 bases and J by 6 bases, leaving 22 bases between them. Germline V gene data show CDR1 as SGHRS and CDR2 as YFSETQ. The DNA of the CDR3 is TGCGCCAGCAGCGTAGATACCCGGGACCCCCGGCCTGAAGCTTTCTTT. Amino acid sequence: CASSVDTRDPRPEAFF. Full variable domain (outside the CDR3, taken from reference TRBV5-1 and TRBJ1-1): KAGVTQTPRYLIKTRGQQVTLSCSPISGHRSVSWYQQTPGQGLQFLFEYFSETQRNKGNFPGRFSGRQFSNSRSEMNVSTLELGDSALYLCASSVDTRDPRPEAFFGQGTRLTVV.

This rearrangement joins TRBV7-9 to TRBJ2-3; 8 positions agree with TRBD2. There are 16 residues in the CDR3. The germline gives CDR1 SEHNR, CDR2 FQNEAQ (reference sequence). The CDR3 nucleotides are TGTGCAGTAAGTGGGGCTAGCGGGCGACCCACAGATACGCAGTATTTT. Protein product: CAVSGASGRPTDTQYF.

For the CDR3, the DNA is TGTGCCAGCAGCGGAGGGACCCCGGGTAATGAGCAGTTCTTC. This gives the protein CASSGGTPGNEQFF. This chain joins TRBV9 and TRBJ2-1, with D tentatively TRBD1 or TRBD2 (5 bases each). V lost 3 bases and J lost 7, with 14 bases in between. The germline V gene has CDR1 SGDLS and CDR2 YYNGEE. The CDR3 extends over 14 amino acids.

This chain uses TRBV10-3 with TRBJ2-1; TRBD2 is a possible D gene (6 bases). The CDR3 contains 14 residues. Germline lookup yields CDR1 ENHRY and CDR2 SYGVKD. V was cut by 4 bases and J by 6 bases, with 13 bases left in between. CDR3 loop: CAISARGGSNEQFF. DNA of the CDR3: TGTGCCATCAGTGCGAGGGGAGGATCCAATGAGCAGTTCTTC.

This clone was seen only once. V usage is TRBV7-8 and J usage is TRBJ1-4; the match to TRBD1 covers 7 bases. The J segment lost 7 bases and the V segment lost 5 bases, leaving 10 bases of the junction unmatched. The germline CDR1 and CDR2 sequences are SGHVS and FQNEAQ. The CDR3 runs 15 residues. The CDR3 region has the DNA TGTGCCAGCAGCCCAGGGGGGGGATTGACTGAAAAACTGTTTTTT. This translates into CASSPGGGLTEKLFF. Based on the CDR3 plus reference TRBV7-8 and TRBJ1-4, the full variable domain is GAGVSQSPRYKVAKRGQDVALRCDPISGHVSLFWYQQALGQGPEFLTYFQNEAQLDKSGLPSDRFFAERPEGSVSTLKIQRTQQEDSAVYLCASSPGGGLTEKLFFGSGTQLSVL.